This TCR beta chain was identified during a study of T cells in Graves' hyperthyroidism and ophthalmopathy. The CDR3 length is 15 residues. Trimming cost V 6 bases and J 5 bases, with 19 bases left between them. The germline V gene has CDR1 MDHEN and CDR2 SYDVKM. Authors of the study amplified TCR beta CDR3 regions from RNA transcripts. Researchers ran a first-round RT-PCR on the TCR CDR3 using the HTBI primer set. TCRdb independently ran MiXCR on the multiplex PCR reads; one entry per CDR3 protein. The table includes under 550,000 distinct CDR3 sequences, around 13% detected once. This clonotype was detected many times.

The TCR sequence derives from a woman aged 18-29 years with Graves' hyperthyroidism. The chain is built from TRBV28 and TRBJ2-5, with a weak D call TRBD1 (5 bases). The sample was blood. DNA for the CDR3: TGTGCCAGCAGGTCCCGGGCCCTACAGGTGGAGACCCAGTACTTC. Protein: CASRSRALQVETQYF.